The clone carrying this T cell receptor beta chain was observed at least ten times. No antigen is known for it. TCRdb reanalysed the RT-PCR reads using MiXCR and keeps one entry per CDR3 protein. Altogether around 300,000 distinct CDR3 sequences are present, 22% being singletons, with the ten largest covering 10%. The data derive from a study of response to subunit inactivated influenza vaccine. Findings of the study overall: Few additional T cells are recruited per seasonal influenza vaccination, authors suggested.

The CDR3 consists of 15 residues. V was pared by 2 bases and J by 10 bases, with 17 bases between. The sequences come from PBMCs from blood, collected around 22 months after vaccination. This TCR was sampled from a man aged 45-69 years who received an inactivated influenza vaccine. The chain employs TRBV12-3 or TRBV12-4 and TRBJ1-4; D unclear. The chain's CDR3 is CASSLSRILRGKLFF. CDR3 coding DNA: TGTGCCAGCAGTTTAAGTAGAATACTTCGGGGAAAACTGTTTTTT.